These 9 T cell receptor beta chains were all obtained from the same sample, sequenced in a study of T-cell memory formation after mild COVID-19 listed by TCRdb under 2021. The receptor library was made with 5' RACE. For sequencing, an Illumina NovaSeq 6000 was employed. TCRdb's own reprocessing of the public reads used fastp at Q25 and MiXCR and kept productive beta chains. Here each entry gathers all rows of one CDR3 protein and keeps the most common genes and DNA. The sample table lists under 550,000 distinct CDR3 sequences, about a sixth of them with a count of one. About 22% of the sample is in the top ten clones. Sequenced material: PBMCs or a T cell subset sorted from them (not recorded which). The receptors come from a man aged 18 to 29 who had mild COVID-19 (a few samples of this study predate the infection). The sample titles of this study are shuffled in the database, so cell type and time point are left out; the donor was told from shared clones.

The V call is TRBV7-6, the J call TRBJ2-1, with no clear D. The germline V gene has CDR1 SGHVS and CDR2 FNYEAQ. The CDR3 spans 13 residues. Trimming removed 2 bases from V and 6 bases from J, with 8 bases in between. CDR3 DNA sequence: TGTGCCAGCAGCTTATTTGGCTCCAATGAGCAGTTCTTC. Amino acids: CASSLFGSNEQFF.

This clonotype was seen more than once but under ten times. V usage is TRBV6-5 and J usage is TRBJ1-1; D remains unclear. The CDR3 loop spans 15 amino acids. Germline CDR1 is MNHEY and CDR2 is SVGAGI. The V end was cut by 4 bases, the J end by 2 bases, with 14 bases between. This CDR3 is CASSSSDPVNTEAFF. The CDR3 DNA reads TGTGCCAGCAGTTCCTCGGACCCGGTCAACACTGAAGCTTTCTTT.

This chain uses TRBV18 with TRBJ2-1; D is tentatively TRBD1 or TRBD2 (5 bases each). V lost 0 bases, J lost 10 bases, and 13 bases lay in between. Germline assignment: CDR1 KGHSH and CDR2 LQKENI. The CDR3 sequence is 14 residues long. CDR3 loop: CASSPPGVRGEQFF. CDR3 in DNA: TGTGCCAGCTCACCACCAGGGGTACGCGGGGAGCAGTTCTTC.

This clonotype was recorded a few times. The chain employs TRBV20-1 and TRBJ2-1; 9 bases line up with TRBD2. Germline V lookup: CDR1 DFQATT, CDR2 SNEGSKA (reference sequence). The CDR3 totals 14 residues. V lost 3 bases and J lost 6; bases outside the gene matches: 6. The CDR3 protein is CSASWASGVNEQFF. CDR3 nucleotide sequence: TGCAGTGCTAGTTGGGCTAGCGGGGTCAATGAGCAGTTCTTC.

V and J are TRBV4-2 and TRBJ1-1, with D possibly TRBD1 on 5 matching bases. The CDR3 contains 16 residues. CDR1 is LGHNA and CDR2 is YNFKEQ in the germline V gene. V was cut by 4 bases and J by 1 base, with 16 bases left in between. CDR3 DNA sequence: TGTGCCAGCAGCCCCTGGGCGGGGCTCGGGAACACTGAAGCTTTCTTT. Protein product: CASSPWAGLGNTEAFF.

V usage is TRBV12-3 or TRBV12-4 and J usage is TRBJ1-2; the D is unclear. V was pared by 7 bases and J by 2 bases, with 11 bases between. The CDR3 sequence is 13 residues long. The CDR3 protein is CASTVQTNYGYTF. The CDR3 DNA is TGTGCCAGCACTGTACAGACGAACTATGGCTACACCTTC.

This clonotype has more than one count but fewer than ten. For the CDR3, the DNA is TGTGCCACCAGTGATTTAGGACTACCGAATCTCCTCTACGAGCAGTACGTC. Encoded protein: CATSDLGLPNLLYEQYV. The V and J genes are TRBV24-1 and TRBJ2-7; D is possibly TRBD2 (6 bases). CDR3 length equals 17 residues. In germline, CDR1 is KGHDR, CDR2 SFDVKD. V lost 1 base, J lost 3 bases, and 18 bases lay in between.

The CDR3 DNA follows: TGTGCCAGCACTGACGGGGGCGGCTCCTACAATGAGCAGTTCTTC. Residues: CASTDGGGSYNEQFF. The gene calls are TRBV12-3 or TRBV12-4 and TRBJ2-1; D possibly matches TRBD1 or TRBD2 (6 bases each). Trimming removed 7 bases at V and 0 bases at J, with 13 bases between. The CDR3 extends over 15 amino acids.

The chain couples TRBV20-1 to TRBJ2-6; 16 nucleotides line up with TRBD2. V was pared by 2 bases and J by 0 bases, with 7 bases of the junction left unmatched. Germline V CDR1 and CDR2: DFQATT, SNEGSKA (reference sequence). This CDR3 has 20 amino acids. This CDR3 is CSARPGTSGGAFSGANVLTF. For the CDR3, the DNA is TGCAGTGCTAGACCCGGGACTAGCGGGGGGGCCTTCTCTGGGGCCAACGTCCTGACTTTC.